The 27 T cell receptor beta chains listed next were all sequenced from one sample in a study of T-cell memory formation after mild COVID-19. Via MiXCR, TCRdb re-called the 5' RACE reads, giving one row per CDR3 protein. The sample lists 190,000 or so distinct CDR3 sequences, 20% to 25% occurring once. The material sequenced was PBMCs or a T cell subset sorted from them (not recorded which). The receptors were gathered from an adult woman who had mild COVID-19 (a few samples of this study predate the infection). Cell type and time point are not known.

The V and J genes are TRBV11-2 and TRBJ1-3, with D perhaps TRBD1 (6 bases). Germline V gene sequence: CDR1 SGHAT, CDR2 FQNNGV. This CDR3 has 17 amino acids. Trimming left V 0 bases short and J 0 bases short, with 12 bases between. DNA for the CDR3: TGTGCCAGCAGCTTAGATCCGGGGGGCTCCTCTGGAAACACCATATATTTT. It translates to CASSLDPGGSSGNTIYF.

This rearrangement joins TRBV6-5 to TRBJ2-1; 10 nucleotides line up with TRBD1. Germline V gene lookup returns CDR1 MNHEY and CDR2 SVGAGI. With 8 bases clipped from V and 8 bases from J, the junction kept 9 bases outside the gene matches. CDR3 length: 14 amino acids. The CDR3 DNA sequence: TGTGCCAGCGGTTCGGACAGGGGGACCGATGAGCAGTTCTTC. Amino acids: CASGSDRGTDEQFF.

CDR3 coding DNA: TGTGCCAGCAGCCCCGTGGAGGGGAGCTCCTACAATGAGCAGTTCTTC. Translating gives CASSPVEGSSYNEQFF. This chain uses TRBV7-9 with TRBJ2-1, with a weak D call TRBD2 (6 bases). The CDR3 is made up of 16 amino acids. Germline V gene data show CDR1 as SEHNR and CDR2 as FQNEAQ (reference sequence). Trimming left V 5 bases short and J 0 bases short, with 14 bases between.

This clonotype was detected a few times. As DNA, the CDR3 is TGCGCCAGCATAGGGACAGCCGAAGCTTTCTTT. Protein sequence: CASIGTAEAFF. J is TRBJ1-1 and V is TRBV5-1; 7 bases match TRBD1. The V gene end was trimmed by 6 bases and the J gene end by 8 bases; junction bases not matched to a gene: 4. This CDR3 has 11 amino acids. Germline V gene data show CDR1 as SGHRS and CDR2 as YFSETQ.

Points on this clonotype: Sequence at one end of the junction differs from germline and may be a read error. The CDR3 sequence is CSVEGTARNEQFF. The CDR3 DNA sequence: TGCAGCGTCGAAGGGACAGCCAGAAATGAGCAGTTCTTC. This chain uses TRBV29-1 with TRBJ2-1; TRBD1 matches at 7 bases. The CDR3 runs 13 residues. CDR1 and CDR2 from the germline V gene are SQVTM and ANQGSEA.

This chain uses TRBV9 with TRBJ2-1, with D possibly being TRBD1 or TRBD2 (5 bases each). The V end lost 7 bases, the J end lost 4 bases, and 15 bases lay between the germline ends. Germline V gives CDR1 SGDLS, CDR2 YYNGEE. This CDR3 has 14 amino acids. Written as DNA, the CDR3 is TGTGCCAGCTCCCTCGGGGCCGATTACAATGAGCAGTTCTTC. As protein: CASSLGADYNEQFF.

At least ten counts were recorded for this clonotype. The V call is TRBV5-1, the J call TRBJ1-5; 7 bases agree with TRBD1. The CDR3 contains 15 residues. Germline trimming cut 3 bases from V and 0 bases from J; bases unmatched to any gene: 3. From germline, CDR1 is SGHRS and CDR2 YFSETQ. The CDR3 DNA reads as TGCGCCAGCAGCTGGACAGGCAATAGCAATCAGCCCCAGCATTTT. It encodes CASSWTGNSNQPQHF.

This clonotype occurred a few times. The genes are TRBV27 and TRBJ2-7; 7 nucleotides agree with TRBD1. V dropped 5 bases and J dropped 5; count of bases not matched to a gene: 15. There are 16 residues in the CDR3. Germline CDR1 is MNHEY and CDR2 is SMNVEV (reference sequence). CDR3 DNA sequence: TGTGCCAGCAGTATAGACCGGGACAGTGGATCCCACGAGCAGTACTTC. This gives the protein CASSIDRDSGSHEQYF.

The chain links TRBV9 to TRBJ2-5; the match to TRBD1 covers 7 bases. Germline V gene lookup returns CDR1 SGDLS and CDR2 YYNGEE. The CDR3 contains 15 residues. Losses at the gene ends were 0 bases for V and 4 bases for J; bases not matched to a gene: 6. As DNA, the CDR3 is TGTGCCAGCAGCGTAGGACAGGGTCAAAGAGAGACCCAGTACTTC. This sequence encodes CASSVGQGQRETQYF.

This chain joins TRBV20-1 and TRBJ2-5; the match to TRBD1 covers 9 bases. In germline, CDR1 is DFQATT, CDR2 SNEGSKA (reference sequence). With V trimmed by 3 bases and J by 3 bases, 8 bases remained unmatched. There are 15 residues in the CDR3. The CDR3 here is CSARGDRDQKETQYF. The CDR3 DNA sequence: TGCAGTGCTAGGGGGGACAGGGATCAGAAAGAGACCCAGTACTTC.

V and J are TRBV29-1 and TRBJ2-1; 9 bases align to TRBD2. The CDR3 contains 18 residues. V shed 3 bases, J shed 0 bases, and the junction held 12 bases outside the gene matches. Per the germline V gene, CDR1 is SQVTM and CDR2 is ANQGSEA. The CDR3 coding sequence is TGCAGCGTTGACGGTCTAGCGGGAATAAATGTCTCCTACAATGAGCAGTTCTTC. It encodes CSVDGLAGINVSYNEQFF.

The genes are TRBV20-1 and TRBJ1-1; D gene uncertain. The CDR3 is made up of 14 amino acids. The ends were cut back, 4 bases at V and 5 bases at J, with 17 bases in the middle. Germline CDR1 and CDR2: DFQATT and SNEGSKA (reference sequence). The CDR3 sequence: CSATPRAQGTEAFF. The CDR3 DNA follows: TGCAGTGCTACACCCCGGGCCCAAGGGACTGAAGCTTTCTTT.

This clonotype was detected only a few times. The J gene is TRBJ1-1, the V gene TRBV5-1; D may be TRBD1 (5 bases). CDR3 length equals 12 residues. Germline CDR1 reads SGHRS; CDR2 reads YFSETQ. The V gene lost 4 bases and the J gene lost 3 bases, with 7 bases spanning the gap. Here the CDR3 DNA reads TGCGCCAGCAGCGGGGGATACACTGAAGCTTTCTTT. Translated, it gives CASSGGYTEAFF.

This clonotype was found a few times. V gene TRBV12-3 or TRBV12-4 combines with J gene TRBJ2-1; unclear D gene. There are 12 residues in the CDR3. Trimming removed 0 bases at V and 8 bases at J, with 5 bases between. Here the CDR3 reads CASSLAPHEQFF. The DNA of the CDR3 is TGTGCCAGCAGTTTAGCGCCCCATGAGCAGTTCTTC.

This clonotype was observed a handful of times. The chain couples TRBV5-6 to TRBJ1-2; maybe TRBD1 (5 bases). V dropped 2 bases and J dropped 7 bases, with 15 bases sitting between them. The germline CDR1 and CDR2 sequences are SGHDT and YYEEEE. The CDR3 runs to 14 residues. The CDR3 bases are TGTGCCAGCAGCTTTGAGGGGATAAAGGCTGGCTACACCTTC. It yields the protein CASSFEGIKAGYTF.

The genes are TRBV16 and TRBJ1-1; 10 bases match TRBD1. Germline-derived CDR1 and CDR2 are KGHSY and FQNENV. V lost 5 bases, J lost 7 bases, and 10 bases stayed unmatched. The CDR3 length is 15 residues. CDR3 nucleotide sequence: TGTGCCAGCAGCGTCACTGCGACAGGGGGCAATGAAGCTTTCTTT. Protein: CASSVTATGGNEAFF.

This clonotype appeared a few times. The V gene is TRBV7-9, the J gene TRBJ2-3; 12 positions match TRBD2. The CDR3 is 15 residues long. The V gene's germline CDR1 is SEHNR and CDR2 FQNEAQ (reference sequence). Germline trimming cut 8 bases from V and 4 bases from J; bases unmatched to any gene: 7. CDR3 sequence (DNA): TGTGCCAGCGTAAAGACTAGCGGGAGCTCAGATACGCAGTATTTT. This translates into CASVKTSGSSDTQYF. Filled out from reference TRBV7-9 and TRBJ2-3, the complete variable domain reads DTGVSQNPRHKITKRGQNVTFRCDPISEHNRLYWYRQTLGQGPEFLTYFQNEAQLEKSRLLSDRFSAERPKGSFSTLEIQRTEQGDSAMYLCASVKTSGSSDTQYFGPGTRLTVL.

The chain recombines TRBV7-9 with TRBJ1-1, with D perhaps matching TRBD1 (5 bases). The CDR3 has 11 residues. V was shortened by 11 bases and J by 4 bases, with 11 bases between the two germline ends. CDR1 and CDR2 from the germline V gene are SEHNR and FQNEAQ (reference sequence). The CDR3 DNA sequence: TGTGCCGTCCTTAGGGGCACTGAAGCTTTCTTT. The encoded protein is CAVLRGTEAFF.

Concerning this clonotype itself: Germline and junction disagree at one end, which may indicate a read error. Written as DNA, the CDR3 is TGCCTAAGTCAGGGAGGTCTAGGCACTGAAGCTTTCTTT. Translating it yields CLSQGGLGTEAFF. This rearrangement joins TRBV27 to TRBJ1-1, with a possible D match to TRBD1 (5 bases). This CDR3 contains 13 residues. Germline CDR1 reads MNHEY; CDR2 reads SMNVEV (reference sequence).

This chain joins TRBV7-8 and TRBJ1-4, with unresolved D. This CDR3 is built from 12 residues. Germline V gene sequence: CDR1 SGHVS, CDR2 FQNEAQ. Trimming took 5 bases from V and 6 from J, leaving 7 bases between them. The CDR3: CASSPLDEKLFF. The CDR3 DNA reads TGTGCCAGCAGCCCCCTGGATGAAAAACTGTTTTTT.

This clonotype was detected many times. As DNA, the CDR3 is TGTGCCAGCAGTGACTCGGACACCGGGGAGCTGTTTTTT. This gives the protein CASSDSDTGELFF. The chain recombines TRBV6-4 with TRBJ2-2, with D unclear. The length of the CDR3 is 13 residues. Trimming stripped 0 bases from V and 3 bases from J, with 2 bases between. The germline V gene encodes CDR1 MRHNA and CDR2 SNTAGT.

The genes are TRBV6-6 and TRBJ2-2; D might be TRBD1 (5 bases). V shed 8 bases and J shed 7 bases, with 20 bases lying between them. The germline V gene encodes CDR1 MNHNY and CDR2 SVGAGI (reference sequence). The CDR3 totals 15 residues. The CDR3 DNA sequence: TGTGCCAGCGGGGCGCTACCTCGATGGGGCGGGGAGCTGTTTTTT. Translated: CASGALPRWGGELFF.

The genes are TRBV29-1 and TRBJ2-2; 7 bases line up with TRBD1. The CDR3 extends over 14 amino acids. Trimming removed 7 bases from V and 0 bases from J; junction bases left unmatched: 5. Germline V lookup: CDR1 SQVTM, CDR2 ANQGSEA. The CDR3 nucleotides are TGCAGCGCTACAGGGGAGTCGAACACCGGGGAGCTGTTTTTT. Amino acids: CSATGESNTGELFF.

This clonotype was detected a few times. This chain uses TRBV11-2 with TRBJ2-3, with 7 bases lining up with TRBD2. Germline lookup yields CDR1 SGHAT and CDR2 FQNNGV. V was pared by 1 base and J by 2 bases, with 18 bases of the junction left unmatched. CDR3 length: 20 residues. CDR3 protein: CASSLAYPMLADTYTDTQYF. CDR3 nucleotides: TGTGCCAGCAGCTTAGCCTATCCTATGCTAGCGGATACCTACACAGATACGCAGTATTTT.

The CDR3 DNA sequence: TGCGCCAGCGTAGGGGTGCCGGGACCGGCAAACTATGGCTACACCTTC. As protein: CASVGVPGPANYGYTF. The chain links TRBV4-1 to TRBJ1-2, with D possibly matching TRBD1 (5 bases). Trimming removed 8 bases from V and 2 bases from J, with 21 bases in between. Germline lookup yields CDR1 MGHRA and CDR2 YSYEKL. There are 16 residues in the CDR3.

This clonotype came up a few times. This chain uses TRBV6-2 or TRBV6-3 with TRBJ2-7; maybe TRBD1 (5 bases). Trimming cost V 5 bases and J 3 bases, with 17 bases left between them. Germline values: CDR1 MNHEY, CDR2 SVGEGT. This CDR3 region has 15 residues. The CDR3 sequence is CASSTPGWVNYEQYF. The CDR3 DNA follows: TGTGCCAGCAGTACCCCAGGGTGGGTGAACTACGAGCAGTACTTC.

This clonotype appeared a few times. The CDR3 DNA follows: TGTGCCAGCAGCTTTCGTGGCGGGAGGCAAGAGACCCAGTACTTC. Its protein is CASSFRGGRQETQYF. This chain uses TRBV11-2 with TRBJ2-5, with 8 bases fitting TRBD2. The CDR3 is made up of 15 amino acids. J lost 2 bases, V lost 3 bases, and 5 bases had no gene match. The germline V gene has CDR1 SGHAT and CDR2 FQNNGV.